This T cell receptor (beta chain) was documented in a study of early T cells in non-severe SARS-CoV-2 infection (dated by TCRdb to about 2021). Some background on the complete study: Because TCR sequencing relied on bulk RNA taken from unsorted whole blood, pairing of alpha and beta chains was not possible. The study at large found these results: VDJdb matching was skewed toward anti-spike CD8 responses and likely underestimated virus-specific expansions by missing private and CD4 specificities.

CDR3 length: 15 amino acids, cysteine to phenylalanine. Just the 45-base CDR3 DNA is kept, in frame starting at base 1. CDR1 and CDR2 are drawn from the germline V gene: SQVTM, ANQGSEA. V lost 4 bases and J lost 3 bases; the stretch between them is 16 bases long. The study was a case-control design nested within a healthcare worker cohort in London, UK, with weekly nasopharyngeal swab PCR tests and blood sampling. Between 23 and 31 March 2020, the week of the UK lockdown, healthcare workers were enrolled and then followed up weekly for as long as 16 weeks. This clonotype came up many times. The antigen it binds to is not known. No base qualities exist here, and no much larger clone lies one base off it. The library relied on 5' RACE. For sequencing, a NextSeq 500 was employed. To correct for sequencing error and PCR bias, the TCR library protocol tagged individual cDNA molecules with unique molecular identifiers. TCR alpha and beta chains were both sequenced, and the abundances of alpha and beta sequences in each sample were closely correlated with each other. From the authors' description of their analysis: Decombinator V4 was used to annotate TCR sequences for V gene, J gene and CDR3. Expanded TCRs were defined as changing significantly between any two time points under a Poisson model with p below 0.0001. TCR abundances were normalised to the total number of TCRs sequenced in each sample and reported as counts per million. TRAV1-2 paired with TRAJ12, TRAJ20 or TRAJ33 defined MAIT TCRs, while TRAV10 paired with TRAJ18 defined iNKT TCRs. A search of VDJdb, accessed on 1 November 2021, was run for TCRs annotated to CMV, EBV and SARS-CoV-2, with TCRs annotated for multiple antigens excluded. Using fastp trimming at Q25 and MiXCR clonotype assembly, TCRdb reanalyzed the public sequencing data and kept in-frame beta chains. Rows are combined by CDR3 protein, so each entry shows the most common genes and DNA. TCRdb assigned the V and J calls; the authors' analysis was not used. For this sample the table gives around 23,000 distinct CDR3 sequences, of which around 5% were detected only once. The top ten constitute 9.5% to 12% of the sample.

Recombination joined TRBV29-1 with TRBJ1-5; TRBD1 is a weak D gene call, 6 bases matching. Sequencing input: whole blood. The sequence came from an adult who was a healthcare worker with PCR-confirmed SARS-CoV-2 infection or an uninfected control (not recorded which). This receptor carries the CDR3 CSVGDRGGPNQPQHF. The nucleotides are TGCAGCGTTGGGGATCGGGGGGGCCCCAATCAGCCCCAGCATTTT.